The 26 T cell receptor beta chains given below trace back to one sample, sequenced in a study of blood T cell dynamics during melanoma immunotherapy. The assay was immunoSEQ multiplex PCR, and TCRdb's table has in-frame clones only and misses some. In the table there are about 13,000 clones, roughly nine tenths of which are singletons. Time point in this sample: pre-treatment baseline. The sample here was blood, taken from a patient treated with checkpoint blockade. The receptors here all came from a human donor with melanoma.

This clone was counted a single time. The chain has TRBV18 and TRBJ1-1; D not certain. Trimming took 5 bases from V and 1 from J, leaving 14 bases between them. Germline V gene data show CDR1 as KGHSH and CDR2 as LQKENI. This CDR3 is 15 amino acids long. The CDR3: CASSSPRSGNTEAFF. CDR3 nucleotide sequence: TGTGCCAGCTCATCCCCCAGGTCGGGGAACACTGAAGCTTTCTTT. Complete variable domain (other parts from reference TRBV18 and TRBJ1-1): NAGVMQNPRHLVRRRGQEARLRCSPMKGHSHVYWYRQLPEEGLKFMVYLQKENIIDESGMPKERFSAEFPKEGPSILRIQQVVRGDSAAYFCASSSPRSGNTEAFFGQGTRLTVV.

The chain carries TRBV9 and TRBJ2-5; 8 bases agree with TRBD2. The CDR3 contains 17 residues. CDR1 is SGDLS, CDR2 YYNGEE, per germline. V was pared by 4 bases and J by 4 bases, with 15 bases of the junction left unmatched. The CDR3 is CASSPPPTSAGGETQYF. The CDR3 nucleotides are TGTGCCAGCAGCCCTCCTCCGACTAGCGCGGGCGGAGAGACCCAGTACTTC.

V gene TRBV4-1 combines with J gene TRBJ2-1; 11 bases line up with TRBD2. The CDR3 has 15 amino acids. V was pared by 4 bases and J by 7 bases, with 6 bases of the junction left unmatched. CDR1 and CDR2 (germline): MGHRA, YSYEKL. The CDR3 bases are TGCGCCAGCAGCCCCACTAGCGGGAGCCGAAATGAGCAGTTCTTC. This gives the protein CASSPTSGSRNEQFF.

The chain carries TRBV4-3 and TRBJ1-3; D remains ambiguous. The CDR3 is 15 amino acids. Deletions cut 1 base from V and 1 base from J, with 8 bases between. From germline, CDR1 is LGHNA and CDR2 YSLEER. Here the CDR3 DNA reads TGCGCCAGCAGCCAAGTTACGTCTTCTGGAAACACCATATATTTT. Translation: CASSQVTSSGNTIYF.

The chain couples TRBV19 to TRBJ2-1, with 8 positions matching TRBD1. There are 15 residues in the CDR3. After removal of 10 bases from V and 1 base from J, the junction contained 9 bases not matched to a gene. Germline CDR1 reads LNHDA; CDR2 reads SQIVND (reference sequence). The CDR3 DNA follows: TGTGCCACCACAGGGGGGTTGAGATCCTACAATGAGCAGTTCTTC. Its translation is CATTGGLRSYNEQFF.

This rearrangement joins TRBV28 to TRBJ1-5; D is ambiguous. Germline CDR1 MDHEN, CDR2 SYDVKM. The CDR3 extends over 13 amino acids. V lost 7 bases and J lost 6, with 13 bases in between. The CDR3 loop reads CASTPGRVQPQHF. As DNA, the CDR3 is TGTGCCAGCACCCCGGGGAGGGTTCAGCCCCAGCATTTT.

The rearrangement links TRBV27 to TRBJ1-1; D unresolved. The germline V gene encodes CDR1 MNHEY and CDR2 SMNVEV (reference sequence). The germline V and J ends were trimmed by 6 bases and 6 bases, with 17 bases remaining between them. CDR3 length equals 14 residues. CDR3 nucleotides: TGTGCCAGCAGGTTAAAAGGCGGGGTGCCTGAAGCTTTCTTT. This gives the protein CASRLKGGVPEAFF.

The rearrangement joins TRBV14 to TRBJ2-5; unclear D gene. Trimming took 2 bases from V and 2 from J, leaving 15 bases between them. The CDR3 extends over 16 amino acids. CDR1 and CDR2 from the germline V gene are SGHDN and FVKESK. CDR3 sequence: CASSQNLGVRQETQYF. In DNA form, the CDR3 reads TGTGCCAGCAGCCAAAATCTTGGGGTGAGGCAAGAGACCCAGTACTTC.

CDR3 protein: CASSSKTGPGGTGELFF. The CDR3 DNA reads as TGTGCCAGCAGTTCTAAAACAGGGCCTGGGGGGACCGGGGAGCTGTTTTTT. The chain recombines TRBV27 with TRBJ2-2; the D call may be TRBD1 or TRBD2 (6 bases each). With 4 bases removed from V and 5 bases from J, the gap between germline ends came to 20 bases. This CDR3 contains 17 residues. CDR1 and CDR2 from the germline V gene are MNHEY and SMNVEV (reference sequence).

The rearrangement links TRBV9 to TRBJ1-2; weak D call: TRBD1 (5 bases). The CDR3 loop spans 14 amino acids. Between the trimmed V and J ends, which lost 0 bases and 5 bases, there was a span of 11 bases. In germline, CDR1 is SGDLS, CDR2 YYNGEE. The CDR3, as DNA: TGTGCCAGCAGCGTAGCCGGGACCCCGTATGGCTACACCTTC. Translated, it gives CASSVAGTPYGYTF.

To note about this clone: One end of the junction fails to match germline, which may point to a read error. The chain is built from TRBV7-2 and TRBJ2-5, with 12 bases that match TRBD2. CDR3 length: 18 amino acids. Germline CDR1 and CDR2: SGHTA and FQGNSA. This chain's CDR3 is CASSLAPALAGGQGTQYF. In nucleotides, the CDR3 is TGTGCCAGCAGCTTAGCCCCCGCCCTAGCGGGAGGGCAAGGGACCCAGTACTTC. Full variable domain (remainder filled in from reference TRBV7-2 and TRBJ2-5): GAGVSQSPSNKVTEKGKDVELRCDPISGHTALYWYRQSLGQGLEFLIYFQGNSAPDKSGLPSDRFSAERTGGSVSTLTIQRTQQEDSAVYLCASSLAPALAGGQGTQYFGPGTRLLVL.

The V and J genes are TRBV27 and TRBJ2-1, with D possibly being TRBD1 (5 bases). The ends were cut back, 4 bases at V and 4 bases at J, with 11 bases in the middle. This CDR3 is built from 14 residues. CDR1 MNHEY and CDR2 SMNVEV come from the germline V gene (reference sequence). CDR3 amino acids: CASSSRTTYNEQFF. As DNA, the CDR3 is TGTGCCAGCAGTTCGAGGACAACTTACAATGAGCAGTTCTTC.

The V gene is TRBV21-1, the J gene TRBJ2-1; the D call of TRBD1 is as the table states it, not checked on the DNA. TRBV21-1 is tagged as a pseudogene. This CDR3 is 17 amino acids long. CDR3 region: CASSKKSDRASNNEQFF. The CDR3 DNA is TGTGCCAGCAGCAAAAAATCGGACAGGGCGAGTAACAATGAGCAGTTCTTC.

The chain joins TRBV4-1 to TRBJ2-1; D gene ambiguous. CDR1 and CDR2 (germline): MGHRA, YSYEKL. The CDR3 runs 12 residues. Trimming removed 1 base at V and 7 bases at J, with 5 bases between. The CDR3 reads CASSQGPNEQFF. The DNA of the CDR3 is TGCGCCAGCAGCCAAGGACCAAATGAGCAGTTCTTC.

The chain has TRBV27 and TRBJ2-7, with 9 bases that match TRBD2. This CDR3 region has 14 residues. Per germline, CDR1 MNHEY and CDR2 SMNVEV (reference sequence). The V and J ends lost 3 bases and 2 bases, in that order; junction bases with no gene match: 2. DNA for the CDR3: TGTGCCAGCAGTTTCCTAGCGGGACCCTACGAGCAGTACTTC. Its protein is CASSFLAGPYEQYF.

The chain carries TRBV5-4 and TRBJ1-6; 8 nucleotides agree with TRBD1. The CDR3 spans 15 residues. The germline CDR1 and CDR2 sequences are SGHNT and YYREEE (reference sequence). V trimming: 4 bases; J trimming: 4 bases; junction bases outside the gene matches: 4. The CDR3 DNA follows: TGTGCCAGCAGCACCAGACAGGGGTATAATTCACCCCTCCACTTT. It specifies CASSTRQGYNSPLHF.

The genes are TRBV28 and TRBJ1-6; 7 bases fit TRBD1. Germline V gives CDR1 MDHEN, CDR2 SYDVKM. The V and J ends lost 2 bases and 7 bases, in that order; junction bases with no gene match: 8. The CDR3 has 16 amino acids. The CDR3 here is CASSLKTGRHNSPLHF. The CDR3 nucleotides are TGTGCCAGCAGTTTAAAGACAGGGAGGCACAATTCACCCCTCCACTTT.

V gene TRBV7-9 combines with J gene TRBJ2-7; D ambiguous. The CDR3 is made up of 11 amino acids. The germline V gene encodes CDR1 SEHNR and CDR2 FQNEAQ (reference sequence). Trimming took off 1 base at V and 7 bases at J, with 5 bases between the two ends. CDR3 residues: CASSLESEQYF. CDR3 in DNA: TGTGCCAGCAGCTTAGAATCGGAGCAGTACTTC.

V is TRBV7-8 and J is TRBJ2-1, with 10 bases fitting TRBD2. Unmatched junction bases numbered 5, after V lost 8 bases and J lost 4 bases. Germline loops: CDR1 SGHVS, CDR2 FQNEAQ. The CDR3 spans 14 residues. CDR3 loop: CASGAGGPYNEQFF. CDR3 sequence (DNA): TGTGCCAGCGGAGCGGGAGGGCCGTACAATGAGCAGTTCTTC. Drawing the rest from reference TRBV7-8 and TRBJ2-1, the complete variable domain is GAGVSQSPRYKVAKRGQDVALRCDPISGHVSLFWYQQALGQGPEFLTYFQNEAQLDKSGLPSDRFFAERPEGSVSTLKIQRTQQEDSAVYLCASGAGGPYNEQFFGPGTRLTVL.

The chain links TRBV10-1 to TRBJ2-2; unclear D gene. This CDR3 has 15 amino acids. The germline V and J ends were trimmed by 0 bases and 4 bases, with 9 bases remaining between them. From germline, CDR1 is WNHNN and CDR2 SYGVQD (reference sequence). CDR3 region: CASSESTGFTGELFF. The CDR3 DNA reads TGCGCCAGCAGTGAGTCGACGGGCTTCACCGGGGAGCTGTTTTTT.

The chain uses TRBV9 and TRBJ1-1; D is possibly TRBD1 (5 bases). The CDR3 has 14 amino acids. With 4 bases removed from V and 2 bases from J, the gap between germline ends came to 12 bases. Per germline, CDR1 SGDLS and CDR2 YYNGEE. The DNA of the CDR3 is TGTGCCAGCAGCCAGGGAGCGGGTAACACTGAAGCTTTCTTT. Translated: CASSQGAGNTEAFF.

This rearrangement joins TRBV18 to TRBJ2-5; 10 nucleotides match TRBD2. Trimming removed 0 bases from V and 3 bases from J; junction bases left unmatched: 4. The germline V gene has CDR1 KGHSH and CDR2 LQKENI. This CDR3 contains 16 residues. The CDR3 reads CASSPPGGLAKETQYF. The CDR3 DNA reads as TGTGCCAGCTCACCACCCGGGGGACTAGCGAAAGAGACCCAGTACTTC.

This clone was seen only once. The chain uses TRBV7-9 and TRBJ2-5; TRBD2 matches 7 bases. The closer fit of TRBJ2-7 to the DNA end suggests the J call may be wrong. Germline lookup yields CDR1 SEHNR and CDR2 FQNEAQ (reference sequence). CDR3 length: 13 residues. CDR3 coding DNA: TGTGCCAGTAACCTGGGAGGGTCCTACGAGCAGTACTTC. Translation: CASNLGGSYEQYF.

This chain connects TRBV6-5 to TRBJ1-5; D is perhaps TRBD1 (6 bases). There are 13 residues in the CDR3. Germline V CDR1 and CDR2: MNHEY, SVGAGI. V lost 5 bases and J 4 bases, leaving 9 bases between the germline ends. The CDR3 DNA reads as TGTGCCAGCAGTACAACAGGGAATCAGCCCCAGCATTTT. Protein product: CASSTTGNQPQHF.

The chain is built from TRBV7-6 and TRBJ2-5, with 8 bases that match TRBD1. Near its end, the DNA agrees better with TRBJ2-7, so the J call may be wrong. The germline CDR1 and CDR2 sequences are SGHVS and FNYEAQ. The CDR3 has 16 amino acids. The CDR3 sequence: CASSSLTGTGRYEQYF. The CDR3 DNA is TGTGCCAGCAGCTCATTAACTGGGACAGGACGTTACGAGCAGTACTTC.

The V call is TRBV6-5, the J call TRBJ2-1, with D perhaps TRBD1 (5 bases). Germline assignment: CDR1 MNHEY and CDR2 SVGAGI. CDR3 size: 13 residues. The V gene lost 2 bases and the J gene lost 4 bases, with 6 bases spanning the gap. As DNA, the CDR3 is TGTGCCAGCAGTTACGACAGTTACAATGAGCAGTTCTTC. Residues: CASSYDSYNEQFF.